The clone carrying this T cell receptor (beta chain) was recorded once. Germline CDR1 is SNHLY and CDR2 is FYNNEI. The V gene end was trimmed by 6 bases and the J gene end by 6 bases; junction bases not matched to a gene: 8. CDR3 length: 14 amino acids. Run at survey level, the immunoSEQ assay was version v3.0. Sequencing was directed toward about 40,000-50,000 T-cell genomes in each sample. Using immunoSEQ multiplex PCR, the repertoire was profiled, and TCRdb retains in-frame clones only, with some absent. This sample has 20,000 to 25,000 clones, with about 85% found just once. Each specimen consisted of about 0.95-10 million cryopreserved PBMC prior to extraction of DNA. This sample is drawn from a study of long-term antiretroviral therapy in people with HIV. About the research overall: A decade or so separates the oldest specimens from the later 2015 immediate-ART recommendation.

The chain couples TRBV2 to TRBJ2-1, with TRBD1 identical over 7 bases. The receptor comes from a man aged 35 to 55 with HIV. Sequences were derived from unsorted PBMCs, sampled 1.6 years after starting antiretroviral therapy. The CDR3 reads CASRPPGQLNEQFF. The CDR3 DNA sequence: TGTGCCAGCAGGCCCCCGGGACAGCTCAATGAGCAGTTCTTC.